This TCR beta chain was identified during a study of cytomegalovirus exposure and HLA in healthy donors. Whole-study results and caveats: Reported results showed that the classifier diagnosed cytomegalovirus status with high specificity and sensitivity. A few of the chains that were CMV-associated were confirmed in vitro to be specific for CMV antigens. For most TCR sequences rarity was the rule, although some public TCRs occurred in many donors.

Germline CDR1 and CDR2: LNHDA and SQIVND (reference sequence). V was clipped by 4 bases and J by 4 bases; unmatched bases: 12. The CDR3 extends over 17 amino acids. About this clone itself: Its antigen is unidentified.

Assay: immunoSEQ multiplex PCR; the TCRdb copy retains only in-frame clones and omits some. The table lists over 150,000 clones, 84% of them singletons, with about 2.8% in the top ten. Sequenced input: PBMCs. The receptor's source is a woman younger than 35 in good health and CMV-seropositive. This rearrangement joins TRBV19 to TRBJ2-1, with 8 bases fitting TRBD2. CDR3 loop: CASSNPSSGGKYNEQFF. For the CDR3, the DNA is TGTGCCAGTAGTAACCCCTCGAGCGGGGGTAAGTACAATGAGCAGTTCTTC.